This T cell receptor beta chain derives from a study of vaccination and CD4 T cells after COVID-19. Remarks on this clonotype: Its target is unknown.

Sequencing of cultured CD4+ T cell DNA used the Oncomine TCR Beta short-read assay. Using the QIAamp micro DNA kit, genomic DNA was extracted from the CD4+ T cells that had been cultured. MiXCR, applied by TCRdb to the PCR reads, yields one record per CDR3 protein. The sample carries around 9,400 distinct CDR3 sequences, under 40% recorded once. The CDR3 runs to 13 residues. The germline V gene encodes CDR1 DFQATT and CDR2 SNEGSKA (reference sequence). The germline V and J ends were trimmed by 6 bases and 10 bases, with 21 bases remaining between them. Regarding treatment: roughly nine-day PBMC culture with coronavirus spike peptide pools or control peptides (ViraFEST assay). An unexposed donor provided the CD4+ T cells, which were collected before the COVID-19 pandemic (2011-2018).

The gene calls are TRBV20-1 and TRBJ1-2; a weak D match, TRBD1 (5 bases). The sample comprised CD4+ T cells from blood, cultured in vitro. The sequence derives from a human donor in good health. As DNA, the CDR3 is TGCAGTGCCAAGGTTTCCGACCGAGGGGTCTACACCTTC. Its translation: CSAKVSDRGVYTF.